The present T cell receptor (beta chain) was sequenced within a study of control samples from healthy donors and cancer patients. This CDR3 spans 15 amino acids. Trimming cost V 4 bases and J 7 bases, with 20 bases left between them. Germline-derived CDR1 and CDR2 are MDHEN and SYDVKM. Produced via immunoSEQ multiplex PCR; TCRdb's table is partial and in-frame only. The sample includes around 92,000 clones, around 80% of them seen just once. Sequencing was performed on blood. The receptor was derived from a man aged 55-75 years in good health. This chain joins TRBV28 and TRBJ2-7; no clear D gene. As DNA, the CDR3 is TGTGCCAGCAGTTCCGCAGACCTCCTACTTGGGGAGCAGTACTTC. This codes for CASSSADLLLGEQYF.